A selection of T cell receptor beta chains follows, all from one sample in a study of T cell repertoires in cytomegalovirus infection. No antigens are known for them. Each CDR3 protein gets one entry after TCRdb re-called the reads with MiXCR. The table records about 280,000 distinct CDR3 sequences, approximately 22% of them present only once. The specimen comprised cultured PBMCs, sampled from culture after CMV antigen stimulation. The receptor source for this set is a human donor in good health (CMV status not recorded). Some clones in this sample may be carry-over from other donors' samples. Both conserved end residues are part of each CDR3. Fields, in order: J gene, clone size, CDR3 length, D gene, V gene, CDR3 DNA, CDR3 protein. The D gene is left open where the match is weak. Clone size is given for some rows only: seen once, a few or many times, or a class if the clone is expanded.

>TRBJ2-1|NA|16|NA|TRBV11-3
TGTGCCAGCAGCGAGGCCCGACTGGCCTCCTACAATGAGCAGTTCTTC
CASSEARLASYNEQFF
>TRBJ2-1|NA|15|TRBD1|TRBV7-2
TGTGCCAGCAGCTTGACGTCAGGGGGCAGGAATGAGCAGTTCTTC
CASSLTSGGRNEQFF
>TRBJ2-7|NA|13|TRBD2|TRBV27
TGTGCCAGCAGTTTCCGGCTAGCGGGCGAGCAGTACTTC
CASSFRLAGEQYF
>TRBJ1-4|NA|15|TRBD1|TRBV5-4
TGTGCCAGCAGCCCAGGACAGGAATTTAATGAAAAACTGTTTTTT
CASSPGQEFNEKLFF
>TRBJ2-1|few|14|TRBD2|TRBV5-4
TGTGCCAGCAGCTTGGAACTAGCGGCCAATGAGCAGTTCTTC
CASSLELAANEQFF
>TRBJ1-4|many|14|NA|TRBV28
TGTGCCAGCAGTCCGACAGCGCCTAATGAAAAACTGTTTTTT
CASSPTAPNEKLFF
>TRBJ2-5|many|14|NA|TRBV4-3
TGCGCCAGCAGCCTCAGGGTCCCAGACGAGACCCAGTACTTC
CASSLRVPDETQYF
>TRBJ1-4|NA|15|NA|TRBV7-2
TGTGCCAGCAGCTTATCAACAGCTAGAAATGAAAAACTGTTTTTT
CASSLSTARNEKLFF
>TRBJ1-2|NA|15|TRBD1|TRBV12-5
TGTGCTAGTGGTTTGGGCCGTGACAGGGTATTTGGCTACACCTTC
CASGLGRDRVFGYTF
>TRBJ1-1|many|13|NA|TRBV7-2
TGTGCCAGCAGCTTAGATTCGGGGCGGGGGGCTTTCTTT
CASSLDSGRGAFF
>TRBJ2-1|NA|15|TRBD2|TRBV11-2
TGTGCCAGCAGCTTACTGGGGACTACCGCGGATGAGCAGTTCTTC
CASSLLGTTADEQFF
>TRBJ2-6|NA|16|NA|TRBV19
TGTGCCAGTAGTATTATACCAGGGGCTGGGGCCAACGTCCTGACTTTC
CASSIIPGAGANVLTF
>TRBJ2-3|NA|13|NA|TRBV15
TGTGCCACCAGCAGGGAGGGGGCAGATACGCAGTATTTT
CATSREGADTQYF
>TRBJ2-5|NA|16|TRBD1|TRBV4-1
TGCGCCAGCAGCCAAGAAGGGACAGGGTCAGGGGAGACCCAGTACTTC
CASSQEGTGSGETQYF
>TRBJ2-1|NA|11|NA|TRBV20-1
TGCAGTAGTCGCAGGGACAATGAGCAGTTCTTC
CSSRRDNEQFF
>TRBJ1-1|many|16|NA|TRBV6-1
TGTGCCAGCAGCCCTCGACTTGGACGTTCCGATCTGTGGGCTTTCTTT
CASSPRLGRSDLWAFF
>TRBJ2-3|many|12|NA|TRBV6-2/TRBV6-3
TGTGCCAGCAGCCCCTACGCAGATACGCAGTATTTT
CASSPYADTQYF
>TRBJ2-1|NA|13|NA|TRBV6-2/TRBV6-3
TGTGCCAGCAGCCGACAGGAATACAATGAGCAGTTCTTC
CASSRQEYNEQFF